A single TCR beta chain is shown here with its context. These data are taken from a study of blood T cell repertoires in COVID-19. Recruits, aged roughly 18 to 95 years, lived in 25 or so US areas. The protocol was immunoSEQ multiplex PCR, while the TCRdb copy is restricted to in-frame clones and leaves out a portion. The top ten clones hold roughly 9.4% of a sample with 390,000 or so clones, about 87% of them seen once. Sequencing was performed on PBMCs or T cells enriched from blood (not recorded which). This TCR was recovered from a woman aged 45-59 years who had recovered from COVID-19.

CDR3 amino acids: CSVQTGNRGSEAFF. CDR3 sequence (DNA): TGCAGCGTTCAGACAGGGAACCGTGGTTCCGAAGCTTTCTTT. This chain uses TRBV29-1 with TRBJ1-1; TRBD1 matches 7 bases. V dropped 5 bases and J dropped 8; count of bases not matched to a gene: 14. Germline V gene sequence: CDR1 SQVTM, CDR2 ANQGSEA. The CDR3 covers 14 residues.